This T cell receptor (beta chain) was captured by sequencing in a study of CD8+ T cells in alopecia areata. Treatment: oral pan-JAK inhibitor, 5-10 mg twice daily. RNA extraction was followed by reverse transcription into cDNA, which acted as the sequencing template. Produced via immunoSEQ multiplex PCR; TCRdb's table is partial and in-frame only. The sample shows under 200,000 clones, around 60% of them seen only once. This clone has a handful of counts. Germline V lookup: CDR1 SQVTM, CDR2 ANQGSEA. V was cut by 7 bases and J by 5 bases, with 14 bases left in between. The CDR3 loop spans 12 amino acids.

This specimen consisted of CD4+ T cells sorted from blood, obtained at week 24, from a patient treated with tofacitinib. The clonotype comes from a human donor with alopecia areata. The rearrangement links TRBV29-1 to TRBJ1-2; tentatively, D is TRBD1 (6 bases). As DNA, the CDR3 is TGCAGCGACGACGGAGGGGGGTATGGCTACACCTTC. This encodes CSDDGGGYGYTF.